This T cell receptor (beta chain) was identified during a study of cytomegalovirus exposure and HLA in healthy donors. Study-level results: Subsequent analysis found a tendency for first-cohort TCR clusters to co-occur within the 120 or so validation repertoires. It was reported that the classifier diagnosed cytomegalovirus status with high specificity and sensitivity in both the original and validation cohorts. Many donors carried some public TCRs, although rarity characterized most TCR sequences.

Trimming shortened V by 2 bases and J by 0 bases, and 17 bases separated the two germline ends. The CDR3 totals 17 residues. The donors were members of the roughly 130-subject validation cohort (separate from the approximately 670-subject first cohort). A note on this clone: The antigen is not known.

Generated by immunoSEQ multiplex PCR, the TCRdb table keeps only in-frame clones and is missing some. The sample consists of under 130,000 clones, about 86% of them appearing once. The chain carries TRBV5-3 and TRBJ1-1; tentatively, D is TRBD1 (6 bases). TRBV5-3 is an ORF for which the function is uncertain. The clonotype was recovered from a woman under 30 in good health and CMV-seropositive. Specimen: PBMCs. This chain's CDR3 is CARSFPGQPGMNTEAFF. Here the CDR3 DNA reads TGTGCCAGAAGCTTCCCCGGACAGCCGGGGATGAACACTGAAGCTTTCTTT.